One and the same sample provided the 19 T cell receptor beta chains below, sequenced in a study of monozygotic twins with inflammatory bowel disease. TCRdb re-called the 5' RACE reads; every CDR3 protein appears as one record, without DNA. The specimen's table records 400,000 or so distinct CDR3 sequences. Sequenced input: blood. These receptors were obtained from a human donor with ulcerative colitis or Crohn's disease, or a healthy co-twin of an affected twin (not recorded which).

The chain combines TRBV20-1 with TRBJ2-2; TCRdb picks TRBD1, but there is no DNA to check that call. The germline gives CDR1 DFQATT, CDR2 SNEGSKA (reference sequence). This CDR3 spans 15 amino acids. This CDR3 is CSARPDRPNTGDLFF.

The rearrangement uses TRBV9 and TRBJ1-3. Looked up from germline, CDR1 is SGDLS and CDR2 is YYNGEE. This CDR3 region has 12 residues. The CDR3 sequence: CASSTSGNTIYF.

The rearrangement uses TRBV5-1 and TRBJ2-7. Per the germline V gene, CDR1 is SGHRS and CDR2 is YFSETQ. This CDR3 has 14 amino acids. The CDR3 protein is CASSLSGVSYEQYF. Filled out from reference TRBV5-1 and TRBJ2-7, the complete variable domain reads KAGVTQTPRYLIKTRGQQVTLSCSPISGHRSVSWYQQTPGQGLQFLFEYFSETQRNKGNFPGRFSGRQFSNSRSEMNVSTLELGDSALYLCASSLSGVSYEQYFGPGTRLTVT.

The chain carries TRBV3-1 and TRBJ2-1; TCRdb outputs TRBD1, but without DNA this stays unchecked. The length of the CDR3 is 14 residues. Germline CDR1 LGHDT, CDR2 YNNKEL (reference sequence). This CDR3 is CASSYPDSSNEQFF.

The CDR3 protein is CASAGDRHGRKDTQYF. The chain links TRBV7-9 to TRBJ2-3; the D gene TCRdb calls, TRBD2, cannot be checked with no DNA. CDR1 and CDR2 (germline): SEHNR, FQNEAQ (reference sequence). The CDR3 totals 16 residues.

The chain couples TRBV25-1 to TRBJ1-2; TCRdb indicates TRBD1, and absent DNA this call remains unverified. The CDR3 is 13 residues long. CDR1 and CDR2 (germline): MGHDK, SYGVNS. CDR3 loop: CASSAGTAYGYTF.

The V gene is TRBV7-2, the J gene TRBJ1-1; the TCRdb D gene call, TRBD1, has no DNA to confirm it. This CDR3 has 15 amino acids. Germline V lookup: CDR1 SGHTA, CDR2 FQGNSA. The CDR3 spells CASSLMTVMNTEAFF.

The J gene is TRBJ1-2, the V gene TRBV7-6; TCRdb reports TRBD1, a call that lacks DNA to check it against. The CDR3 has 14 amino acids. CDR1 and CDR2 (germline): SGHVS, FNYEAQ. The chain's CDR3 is CASSPQGQDHGYTF.

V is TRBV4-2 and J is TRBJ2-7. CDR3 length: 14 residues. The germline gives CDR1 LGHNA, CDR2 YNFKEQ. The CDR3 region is CASSHGRSSYEQYF.

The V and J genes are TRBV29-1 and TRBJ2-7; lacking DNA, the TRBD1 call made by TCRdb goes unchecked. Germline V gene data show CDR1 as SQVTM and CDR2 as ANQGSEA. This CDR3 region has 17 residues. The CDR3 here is CSVEDRLRDSISYEQYF.

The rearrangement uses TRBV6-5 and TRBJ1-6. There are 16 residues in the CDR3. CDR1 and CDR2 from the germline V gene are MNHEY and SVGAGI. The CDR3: CASSYQGPSYNSPLHF.

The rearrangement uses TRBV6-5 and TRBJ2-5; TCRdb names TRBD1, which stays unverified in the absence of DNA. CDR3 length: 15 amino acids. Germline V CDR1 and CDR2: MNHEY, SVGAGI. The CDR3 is CASSSFTGGGETQYF.

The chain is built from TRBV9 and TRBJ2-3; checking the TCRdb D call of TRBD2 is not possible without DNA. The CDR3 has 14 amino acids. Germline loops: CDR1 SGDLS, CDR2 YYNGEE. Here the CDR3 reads CASSVAGETDTQYF.

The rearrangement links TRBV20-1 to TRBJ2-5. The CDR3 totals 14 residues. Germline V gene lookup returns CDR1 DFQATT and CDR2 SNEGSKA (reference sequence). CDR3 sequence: CSARDRVAGETQYF.

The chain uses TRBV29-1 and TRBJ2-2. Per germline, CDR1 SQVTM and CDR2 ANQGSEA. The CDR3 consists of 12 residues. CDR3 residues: CSVGTNTGELFF.

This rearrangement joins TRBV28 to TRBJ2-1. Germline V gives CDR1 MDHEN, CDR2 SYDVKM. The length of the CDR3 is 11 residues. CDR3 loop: CSSAYYNEQFF. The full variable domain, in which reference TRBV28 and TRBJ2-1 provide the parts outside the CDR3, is DVKVTQSSRYLVKRTGEKVFLECVQDMDHENMFWYRQDPGLGLRLIYFSYDVKMKEKGDIPEGYSVSREKKERFSLILESASTNQTSMYLCSSAYYNEQFFGPGTRLTVL.

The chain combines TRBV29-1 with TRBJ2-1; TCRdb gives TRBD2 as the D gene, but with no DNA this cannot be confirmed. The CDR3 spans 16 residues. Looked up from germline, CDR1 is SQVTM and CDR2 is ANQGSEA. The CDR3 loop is CSVESAGLADYNEQFF.

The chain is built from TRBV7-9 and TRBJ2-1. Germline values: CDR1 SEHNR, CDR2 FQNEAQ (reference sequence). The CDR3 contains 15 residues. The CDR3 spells CASSPTSVSYNEQFF.

CDR3 protein: CASSLGDRYGYTF. The chain employs TRBV7-9 and TRBJ1-2. Germline CDR1 reads SEHNR; CDR2 reads FQNEAQ (reference sequence). The CDR3 length is 13 residues. The full variable domain, with the rest looked up from reference TRBV7-9 and TRBJ1-2, is DTGVSQNPRHKITKRGQNVTFRCDPISEHNRLYWYRQTLGQGPEFLTYFQNEAQLEKSRLLSDRFSAERPKGSFSTLEIQRTEQGDSAMYLCASSLGDRYGYTFGSGTRLTVV.